These 6 T cell receptor beta chains were all obtained from the same sample, sequenced in a study of T cells in localized non-small cell lung cancer. The data were produced by immunoSEQ multiplex PCR, yet TCRdb's version contains in-frame clones alone and is incomplete. The repertoire holds about 56,000 clones, with around 86% as singletons. Sequencing used peripheral blood, obtained before any cancer treatment. These receptors originate from a woman aged 40 to 75 with stage I lung adenocarcinoma.

This chain uses TRBV27 with TRBJ2-2, with D perhaps matching TRBD1 (6 bases). V lost 6 bases to trimming and J lost 5 bases, with 10 bases between them. CDR3 length: 13 amino acids. The V gene's germline CDR1 is MNHEY and CDR2 SMNVEV (reference sequence). In DNA form, the CDR3 reads TGTGCCAGCAGCTGGACAGAGACCGGGGAGCTGTTTTTT. This encodes CASSWTETGELFF.

This chain joins TRBV7-2 and TRBJ2-5, with 7 bases lining up with TRBD1. The length of the CDR3 is 15 residues. Germline V lookup: CDR1 SGHTA, CDR2 FQGNSA. Trimming cost V 5 bases and J 5 bases; bases outside gene matches: 11. The CDR3 here is CASSRDRQRWETQYF. The CDR3, as DNA: TGTGCCAGCAGCCGGGACAGACAAAGGTGGGAGACCCAGTACTTC.

The chain couples TRBV5-1 to TRBJ1-1; possibly TRBD1 for D (5 bases). The V gene lost 2 bases and the J gene lost 1 base, with 6 bases spanning the gap. This CDR3 spans 13 amino acids. In germline, CDR1 is SGHRS, CDR2 YFSETQ. CDR3 loop: CASSFDRNTEAFF. In nucleotides, the CDR3 is TGCGCCAGCAGCTTTGACAGGAACACTGAAGCTTTCTTT. The full variable domain, completed using reference TRBV5-1 and TRBJ1-1, is KAGVTQTPRYLIKTRGQQVTLSCSPISGHRSVSWYQQTPGQGLQFLFEYFSETQRNKGNFPGRFSGRQFSNSRSEMNVSTLELGDSALYLCASSFDRNTEAFFGQGTRLTVV.

The chain combines TRBV4-3 with TRBJ1-3, with D uncertain. V was cut by 0 bases and J by 0 bases, with 12 bases left in between. This CDR3 region has 17 residues. CDR1 is LGHNA and CDR2 is YSLEER in the germline V gene. In nucleotides, the CDR3 is TGCGCCAGCAGCCAAGAGGACGGACCCTTCTCTGGAAACACCATATATTTT. Amino acid sequence: CASSQEDGPFSGNTIYF.

The rearrangement joins TRBV18 to TRBJ1-1; the D gene is possibly TRBD1 (6 bases). Germline V lookup: CDR1 KGHSH, CDR2 LQKENI. The V and J ends lost 4 bases and 1 base respectively, with 7 bases between them. This CDR3 is built from 13 residues. The CDR3 loop is CASSQGQNTEAFF. DNA of the CDR3: TGTGCCAGCTCACAGGGACAGAACACTGAAGCTTTCTTT.

This sequence joins TRBV2 and TRBJ1-6; D perhaps matches TRBD1 (5 bases). V was shortened by 0 bases and J by 9 bases, with 12 bases between the two germline ends. The CDR3 loop spans 15 amino acids. Per the germline V gene, CDR1 is SNHLY and CDR2 is FYNNEI. The CDR3 coding sequence is TGTGCCAGCAGTGAAGCAGGGACGGTCGGTTCACCCCTCCACTTT. Protein: CASSEAGTVGSPLHF.